What follows are 20 T cell receptor beta chains derived from one specimen sequenced in a study of T cell responses to AZD1222 COVID-19 vaccine (dated by TCRdb to about 2021). Receptor amplification or capture employed the immunoSEQ multiplex PCR assay. This is the immuneACCESS table as TCRdb keeps it, with only in-frame sequences that have V and J called. A part of the clones is gone; compared with another copy, unresolved V genes explain less than half, and the rest is unexplained. This sample comprises 150,000 to 160,000 clones, around 87% of them detected only once. The top ten clones comprise roughly a tenth of the sample. Explained via the paper, the time point label denotes: about 28 days (+/-7) after the second vaccine dose. The sample consisted of peripheral blood, taken 28 days after the second AZD1222 dose. These receptors came from an adult who received the AZD1222 COVID-19 vaccine.

J is TRBJ2-7 and V is TRBV28, with 9 nucleotides matching TRBD1. Germline-derived CDR1 and CDR2 are MDHEN and SYDVKM. CDR3 length: 14 amino acids. Germline trimming cut 6 bases from V and 7 bases from J; bases unmatched to any gene: 10. CDR3 sequence (DNA): TGTGCCAGCAGCACAATAGGGACAGGGAGGGAGCAGTACTTC. Protein product: CASSTIGTGREQYF.

A remark on this clone: At one boundary the junction diverges from the germline segment, which might be a read error. The rearrangement links TRBV9 to TRBJ1-1; D is uncertain. This CDR3 comprises 14 residues. Germline CDR1 SGDLS, CDR2 YYNGEE. The CDR3 DNA reads TGTGCCAGCACCGTAGATCCCGCCAGCACTGAAGCTTTCTTT. This gives the protein CASTVDPASTEAFF.

The genes are TRBV28 and TRBJ2-7; D is unresolved. Germline-derived CDR1 and CDR2 are MDHEN and SYDVKM. This CDR3 has 13 amino acids. V was trimmed by 2 bases and J by 9 bases, leaving 14 bases between them. CDR3 residues: CASSLRPTGWQYF. As DNA, the CDR3 is TGTGCCAGCAGTTTAAGACCGACCGGATGGCAGTACTTC.

V is TRBV5-1 and J is TRBJ2-7; TRBD1 matches 9 bases. Per germline, CDR1 SGHRS and CDR2 YFSETQ. V shed 2 bases, J shed 6 bases, and the junction held 6 bases outside the gene matches. The CDR3 runs 14 residues. The CDR3 nucleotides read TGCGCCAGCAGCTTAAGACAGGACAGGGGCGAGCAGTACTTC. This gives the protein CASSLRQDRGEQYF.

The chain joins TRBV27 to TRBJ1-5; 8 nucleotides agree with TRBD1. Germline values: CDR1 MNHEY, CDR2 SMNVEV (reference sequence). The CDR3 extends over 16 amino acids. Unmatched junction bases numbered 11, after V lost 6 bases and J lost 4 bases. The DNA for the CDR3 is TGTGCCAGCAGAAACAGGGGGGACAGAACTAATCAGCCCCAGCATTTT. Amino acid sequence: CASRNRGDRTNQPQHF.

This chain connects TRBV5-1 to TRBJ1-4; 7 bases line up with TRBD1. The CDR3 length is 16 residues. The trim removed 0 bases at V and 8 bases at J, leaving 10 bases unmatched. The germline V gene encodes CDR1 SGHRS and CDR2 YFSETQ. CDR3 coding DNA: TGCGCCAGCAGCTTGGGACAGGGATCCGTCCGGGAAAAACTGTTTTTT. It translates to CASSLGQGSVREKLFF.

CDR3 sequence reads: CASSPLASQPGELFF. CDR3 in DNA: TGTGCCAGCAGCCCGCTCGCCTCCCAACCCGGGGAGCTGTTTTTT. The rearrangement links TRBV7-9 to TRBJ2-2; D gene unclear. V lost 5 bases to trimming and J lost 6 bases, with 16 bases between them. This CDR3 spans 15 amino acids. Germline V gene lookup returns CDR1 SEHNR and CDR2 FQNEAQ (reference sequence). The complete variable domain, with remaining parts taken from reference TRBV7-9 and TRBJ2-2, reads DTGVSQNPRHKITKRGQNVTFRCDPISEHNRLYWYRQTLGQGPEFLTYFQNEAQLEKSRLLSDRFSAERPKGSFSTLEIQRTEQGDSAMYLCASSPLASQPGELFFGEGSRLTVL.

The rearrangement uses TRBV14 and TRBJ1-3, with 7 bases fitting TRBD1. The V gene's germline CDR1 is SGHDN and CDR2 FVKESK. Germline trimming cut 4 bases from V and 1 base from J; bases unmatched to any gene: 10. There are 17 residues in the CDR3. CDR3 sequence reads: CASSREGQPKSGNTIYF. The CDR3 bases are TGTGCCAGCAGCCGGGAGGGACAGCCAAAATCTGGAAACACCATATATTTT.

V gene TRBV7-2 combines with J gene TRBJ2-2; D unclear. The germline CDR1 and CDR2 sequences are SGHTA and FQGNSA. Trimming removed 6 bases from V and 6 bases from J, with 11 bases in between. The CDR3 has 13 amino acids. Written as DNA, the CDR3 is TGTGCCAGCAGTCCCCGGGCCGCCGGGGAGCTGTTTTTT. Its protein is CASSPRAAGELFF.

The chain links TRBV28 to TRBJ2-3, with TRBD2 matching over 9 bases. CDR3 size: 15 residues. The germline V gene has CDR1 MDHEN and CDR2 SYDVKM. V trimming: 4 bases; J trimming: 5 bases; junction bases outside the gene matches: 7. Here the CDR3 reads CASSSSSGTGDTQYF. As DNA, the CDR3 is TGTGCCAGCAGTTCCTCTAGCGGGACTGGAGATACGCAGTATTTT.

Worth noting for this clone: At one end the junction does not follow the germline gene, possibly because of a read error. The chain uses TRBV7-7 and TRBJ2-5, with TRBD2 matching over 14 bases. Germline loops: CDR1 SSHAT, CDR2 FNYEAQ (reference sequence). The CDR3 totals 17 residues. In DNA, the CDR3 is TGTGCTAGCAGTAACACCGGGACTAGCGGGAGATATGAGACCCAGTACTTC. The encoded protein is CASSNTGTSGRYETQYF.

This chain joins TRBV4-3 and TRBJ1-5; no definite D call. CDR1 and CDR2 from the germline V gene are LGHNA and YSLEER. The CDR3 sequence is 13 residues long. V lost 0 bases and J 6 bases, leaving 6 bases between the germline ends. The CDR3, as DNA: TGCGCCAGCAGCCAAGACCCCACTCAGCCCCAGCATTTT. It is translated as CASSQDPTQPQHF.

V is TRBV6-2 or TRBV6-3 and J is TRBJ2-7; 10 bases map to TRBD1. Per the germline V gene, CDR1 is MNHEY and CDR2 is SVGEGT. This CDR3 is built from 14 residues. Trimming at V came to 6 bases and at J to 3 bases, leaving 5 bases not matched to a gene. CDR3 DNA sequence: TGTGCCAGCAGCCCCGGGGACAGGGGCTACGAGCAGTACTTC. Protein product: CASSPGDRGYEQYF.

This clone was seen more than once but under ten times. The V and J genes are TRBV7-9 and TRBJ1-1; D is uncertain. Germline V CDR1 and CDR2: SEHNR, FQNEAQ (reference sequence). The CDR3 spans 12 residues. V shed 5 bases and J shed 8 bases, with 12 bases lying between them. This chain's CDR3 is CASSRATTEAFF. The CDR3 DNA reads TGTGCCAGCAGCAGAGCTACTACAGAAGCTTTCTTT.

A word on this clone: Other DNA sequences from this sample encode an identical CDR3 as well. CDR3 in DNA: TGTGCCAGCAGTAAAGCGCTTCGGGGCTCCTACGAGCAGTACTTC. Translation: CASSKALRGSYEQYF. The rearrangement joins TRBV21-1 to TRBJ2-7; TRBD2 is the table's D call, not checked against the DNA. TRBV21-1 is tagged as a pseudogene. The CDR3 is made up of 15 amino acids.

This chain joins TRBV30 and TRBJ1-4; TRBD1 might be the D (5 bases). Trimming took 2 bases from V and 4 from J, leaving 17 bases between them. The CDR3 is 16 residues long. Looked up from germline, CDR1 is GTSNPN and CDR2 is SVGIG (reference sequence). Here the CDR3 DNA reads TGTGCCTGGAGTCCATCCGGGACCCTACTTAATGAAAAACTGTTTTTT. Translating it yields CAWSPSGTLLNEKLFF.

The rearrangement uses TRBV18 and TRBJ2-7; 8 bases are a match to TRBD1. Germline V gene sequence: CDR1 KGHSH, CDR2 LQKENI. J lost 5 bases, V lost 1 base, and 7 bases had no gene match. This CDR3 has 15 amino acids. The CDR3 sequence is CASSPLGQGRNEQYF. The CDR3, as DNA: TGTGCCAGCTCACCACTAGGACAGGGAAGAAACGAGCAGTACTTC. Together with reference TRBV18 and TRBJ2-7, the CDR3 gives the full variable domain: NAGVMQNPRHLVRRRGQEARLRCSPMKGHSHVYWYRQLPEEGLKFMVYLQKENIIDESGMPKERFSAEFPKEGPSILRIQQVVRGDSAAYFCASSPLGQGRNEQYFGPGTRLTVT.

The rearrangement joins TRBV29-1 to TRBJ2-7; tentatively, D is TRBD1 (6 bases). Per germline, CDR1 SQVTM and CDR2 ANQGSEA. V was shortened by 4 bases and J by 2 bases, with 12 bases between the two germline ends. The CDR3 spans 13 residues. The CDR3 region is CSVGTEHTYEQYF. The DNA of the CDR3 is TGCAGCGTTGGGACAGAGCATACCTACGAGCAGTACTTC.

The gene calls are TRBV27 and TRBJ2-5, with D possibly being TRBD2 (5 bases). Trimming cost V 6 bases and J 4 bases, with 18 bases left between them. The CDR3 is 15 amino acids. Germline loops: CDR1 MNHEY, CDR2 SMNVEV (reference sequence). The CDR3 sequence is CASSPVEGYGETQYF. In nucleotides, the CDR3 is TGTGCCAGCAGCCCAGTCGAGGGCTATGGAGAGACCCAGTACTTC.

V and J are TRBV6-2 or TRBV6-3 and TRBJ1-1, with D possibly being TRBD1 (6 bases). Trimming left V 2 bases short and J 2 bases short, with 9 bases between. Germline V gives CDR1 MNHEY, CDR2 SVGEGT. There are 14 residues in the CDR3. The CDR3, as DNA: TGTGCCAGCAGTTACGTGGGGGCCAACACTGAAGCTTTCTTT. It translates to CASSYVGANTEAFF.